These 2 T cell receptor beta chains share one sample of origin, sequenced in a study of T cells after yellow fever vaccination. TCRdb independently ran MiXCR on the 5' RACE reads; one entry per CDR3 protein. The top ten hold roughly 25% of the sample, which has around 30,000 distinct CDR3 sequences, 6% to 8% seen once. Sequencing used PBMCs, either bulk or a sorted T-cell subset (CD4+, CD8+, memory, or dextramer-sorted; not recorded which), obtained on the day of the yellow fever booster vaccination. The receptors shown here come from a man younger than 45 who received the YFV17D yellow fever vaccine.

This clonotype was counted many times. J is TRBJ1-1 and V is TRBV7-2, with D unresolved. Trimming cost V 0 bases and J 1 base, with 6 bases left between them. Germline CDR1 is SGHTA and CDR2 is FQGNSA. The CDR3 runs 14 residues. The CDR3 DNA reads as TGTGCCAGCAGCTTAGCGCCGCCGAACACTGAAGCTTTCTTT. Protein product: CASSLAPPNTEAFF.

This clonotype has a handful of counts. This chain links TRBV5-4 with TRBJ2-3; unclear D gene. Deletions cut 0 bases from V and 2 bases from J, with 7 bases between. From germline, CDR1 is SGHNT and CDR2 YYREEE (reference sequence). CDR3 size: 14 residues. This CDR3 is CASSLAGYTDTQYF. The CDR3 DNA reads TGTGCCAGCAGCTTGGCAGGATACACAGATACGCAGTATTTT.